A selection of T cell receptor beta chains follows, all from one sample in a study of metastatic and nonmetastatic thyroid tumors. Using MiXCR, TCRdb re-called clones from the PCR reads. The repertoire holds 30,000 to 35,000 clones, under 20% seen once, with roughly 7% in the top ten. The sequenced sample was blood. Receptor source: a female donor with papillary thyroid cancer or a benign thyroid nodule (not recorded which). Some clones in this sample may be carry-over from other donors' samples. Both conserved end residues are part of each CDR3. A D gene is named only where the DNA matches it firmly. Size tells how often a clone was seen (once, few, many) or the class of an expanded clone, and some rows leave it out.

>TRBV12-3/TRBV12-4|TRBJ2-2|TRBD1|16|few
CASSSPGQGVPGELFF
TGTGCCAGCAGTTCTCCGGGACAGGGGGTCCCCGGGGAGCTGTTTTTT
>TRBV9|TRBJ2-1|TRBD2|14|NA
CASSVSGRAGELLF
TGTGCCAGCAGCGTAAGCGGGAGGGCCGGTGAGCTGTTGTTC
>TRBV20-1|TRBJ2-5|NA|18|many
CSAHPTGVQALQEETQYF
TGCAGTGCGCACCCGACGGGGGTACAAGCGCTTCAGGAAGAGACCCAGTACTTC
>TRBV9|TRBJ1-4|NA|15|many
CASSTGTAQNQKLFF
TGTGCCAGCAGCACCGGGACGGCCCAAAATCAAAAACTGTTTTTT
>TRBV28|TRBJ2-6|NA|13|many
CASSQAGANVLTF
TGTGCCAGCTCCCAGGCCGGGGCCAACGTCCTGACTTTC
>TRBV28|TRBJ2-7|NA|15|many
CASSPGGLAVNEQYF
TGTGCCAGCAGCCCCGGGGGGCTAGCGGTGAACGAGCAGTACTTC
>TRBV5-1|TRBJ1-6|NA|16|NA
CASSLLGTWENSPLHF
TGCGCCAGCAGCTTGTTAGGGACATGGGAAAATTCACCCCTCCACTTT
>TRBV6-5|TRBJ1-1|NA|15|NA
CASSYLGDGDVKAFF
TGTGCCAGCAGTTACTTGGGGGACGGAGATGTAAAAGCTTTCTTT
>TRBV20-1|TRBJ2-7|TRBD1|15|few
CSARDPDRGLFEQYF
TGCAGTGCTAGAGATCCGGACAGGGGGCTGTTCGAGCAGTACTTC
>TRBV5-1|TRBJ2-2|TRBD2|17|NA
CASSLIPSGGSTGELFF
TGCGCCAGCAGCTTGATCCCTAGCGGGGGGTCGACCGGGGAGCTGTTTTTT
>TRBV5-1|TRBJ2-2|TRBD2|15|many
CASSPGGTESGELFF
TGCGCCAGCAGCCCGGGAGGGACCGAATCGGGGGAGCTGTTTTTT
>TRBV5-1|TRBJ2-5|NA|15|many
CASSLAYGHQETQYF
TGCGCCAGCAGCTTGGCCTACGGACACCAAGAGACCCAGTACTTC
>TRBV11-2|TRBJ2-3|NA|15|NA
CASSTGQRGRDTQYF
TGTGCCAGCAGCACCGGACAGAGGGGGAGGGATACGCAGTATTTT
>TRBV7-6|TRBJ2-2|NA|18|many
CASSVRPGGLANTGELFF
TGTGCCAGCAGCGTTAGGCCCGGGGGGCTGGCGAACACCGGGGAGCTGTTTTTT
>TRBV9|TRBJ1-1|TRBD1|15|many
CASSVGTVMNTEAFF
TGTGCCAGCAGCGTGGGGACAGTCATGAACACTGAAGCTTTCTTT
>TRBV7-6|TRBJ1-2|NA|16|NA
CASSLRVMAHINGYTF
TGTGCCAGCAGCTTAAGGGTAATGGCCCACATCAATGGCTACACCTTC
>TRBV28|TRBJ2-1|NA|13|many
CASSLFSPNEQFF
TGTGCCAGCAGTTTATTTAGCCCGAATGAGCAGTTCTTC
>TRBV12-3/TRBV12-4|TRBJ2-2|TRBD1|11|many
CAVRGPGELFF
TGTGCCGTCAGGGGGCCCGGGGAGCTGTTTTTT
>TRBV4-3|TRBJ1-1|TRBD1|12|many
CASSEQGSEAFF
TGCGCCAGCAGCGAACAGGGGTCTGAAGCTTTCTTT
>TRBV4-1|TRBJ2-2|NA|17|many
CASGRLDMGFFTGELFF
TGCGCCAGCGGAAGGTTGGACATGGGATTCTTCACCGGGGAGCTGTTTTTT
>TRBV7-2|TRBJ1-3|TRBD1|15|many
CASSFTGGAGNTIYF
TGTGCCAGCAGCTTTACAGGGGGCGCTGGAAACACCATATATTTT
>TRBV5-5|TRBJ2-2|TRBD1|12|NA
CASQQGMGELFF
TGCGCCAGCCAACAGGGGATGGGTGAGCTGTTTTTT
>TRBV12-3/TRBV12-4|TRBJ2-3|NA|14|many
CASSSRRELDTQYF
TGTGCCAGCAGTTCCCGTCGGGAGCTTGATACGCAGTATTTT
>TRBV30|TRBJ2-7|NA|12|NA
CAWDAGGNEQYF
TGTGCCTGGGACGCAGGGGGGAACGAGCAGTACTTC
>TRBV28|TRBJ1-5|NA|15|few
CASSLVTQDNQPKHF
TGTGCCAGCAGTTTAGTCACGCAAGACAATCAGCCCAAGCATTTT
>TRBV29-1|TRBJ1-2|NA|13|many
CSAWTEDSYGYTF
TGCAGCGCCTGGACAGAGGACTCCTATGGCTACACCTTC
>TRBV13|TRBJ2-3|NA|15|many
CASSLELGVTDTQYF
TGTGCCAGCAGCTTAGAACTAGGGGTCACAGATACGCAGTATTTT
>TRBV7-2|TRBJ1-4|NA|16|many
CASSLQGGGGNEKLFF
TGTGCCAGCAGCCTACAAGGAGGGGGAGGAAATGAAAAACTGTTTTTT
>TRBV2|TRBJ1-5|NA|14|many
CASADTYSNQPQHF
TGTGCCAGCGCGGACACTTATAGCAATCAGCCCCAGCATTTT
>TRBV20-1|TRBJ1-6|NA|14|NA
CSARGGQYNSPLHF
TGCAGTGCTAGAGGGGGACAATATAATTCACCCCTCCACTTT
>TRBV5-1|TRBJ2-5|NA|15|NA
CASSLAVTYQETQYF
TGCGCCAGCAGCTTGGCGGTCACTTACCAAGAGACCCAGTACTTC
>TRBV5-5|TRBJ2-7|TRBD1|16|once
CASRFGRGTGYYEQYF
TGTGCCAGCAGATTTGGTAGGGGGACAGGTTACTACGAGCAGTACTTC
>TRBV2|TRBJ1-1|TRBD1|17|many
CASSGINRGVGNTEAFF
TGTGCCAGCAGCGGGATAAACAGGGGAGTTGGCAACACTGAAGCTTTCTTT
>TRBV19|TRBJ1-2|TRBD1|14|many
CATLAGDRLYGYTF
TGTGCCACCTTAGCCGGGGACAGGCTCTATGGCTACACCTTC
>TRBV28|TRBJ1-3|NA|14|many
CASSEGLSGNTIYF
TGTGCCAGCAGCGAGGGGCTCTCTGGAAACACCATATATTTT
>TRBV7-3|TRBJ2-3|TRBD1|17|many
CASSLMGTGGRADTQYF
TGTGCCAGCAGCTTAATGGGGACAGGGGGCCGCGCAGATACGCAGTATTTT
>TRBV6-4|TRBJ2-6|NA|14|NA
CASSERAGANVPTF
TGTGCCAGCAGTGAGAGAGCTGGGGCCAACGTCCCGACTTTC
>TRBV28|TRBJ2-7|TRBD1|17|many
CASSLLIATGVPYEQYF
TGTGCCAGCAGTTTACTCATTGCAACAGGGGTCCCCTACGAGCAGTACTTC
>TRBV20-1|TRBJ2-7|NA|13|many
CSGQSEFSYEQYF
TGCAGTGGGCAATCGGAGTTCTCCTACGAGCAGTACTTC
>TRBV7-9|TRBJ2-3|NA|15|many
CASSTYQGFTDTQYF
TGTGCCAGCAGCACATATCAGGGTTTCACAGATACGCAGTATTTT
>TRBV10-2|TRBJ2-1|TRBD2|18|NA
CASSPTQTSGSPANEQFF
TGCGCCAGCAGTCCTACCCAGACCAGCGGGAGTCCCGCTAATGAGCAGTTCTTC
>TRBV12-3/TRBV12-4|TRBJ1-5|NA|14|many
CASSLNWGNQPQHF
TGTGCCAGCAGTTTGAACTGGGGCAATCAGCCCCAGCATTTT
>TRBV27|TRBJ1-1|NA|14|many
CASRRTATGTEAFF
TGTGCCAGCAGGCGAACAGCCACGGGGACTGAAGCTTTCTTT
>TRBV11-2|TRBJ2-2|NA|17|NA
CASSVVTGLANTGELFF
TGTGCCAGCAGCGTAGTGACAGGCCTCGCGAACACCGGGGAGCTGTTTTTT
>TRBV6-1|TRBJ2-5|TRBD2|15|NA
CASVRLAGGDDTQYF
TGTGCCAGCGTCAGACTAGCGGGGGGGGATGATACCCAGTACTTC
>TRBV9|TRBJ2-1|NA|13|NA
CASSVPLGTEQFF
TGTGCCAGCAGCGTCCCCCTCGGCACCGAGCAGTTCTTC